Below are 20 T cell receptor beta chains sequenced from a single sample in a study of response to subunit inactivated influenza vaccine (dated by TCRdb to 2016 to 2019). Library creation used RT-PCR. Sequencing relied on an Illumina HiSeq 2500. In-frame beta chains were kept once TCRdb had trimmed the public reads at Q25 with fastp and called clones with MiXCR. All rows with the same CDR3 protein become a single entry with the most common DNA and genes. The sample table records under 750,000 distinct CDR3 sequences; around 11% of these occur just once. The ten largest clones add up to roughly 10% of the sample. Sequencing used PBMCs from blood, obtained on the day of vaccination. These receptor sequences come from a man aged 50 to 59 who received an inactivated influenza vaccine. Donor details come from another sample of the same person, matched by shared clones.

The table lists this clonotype with many counts. The chain has TRBV5-1 and TRBJ1-1, with D possibly TRBD1 on 6 matching bases. V was pared by 1 base and J by 1 base, with 8 bases between. Germline CDR1 reads SGHRS; CDR2 reads YFSETQ. The length of the CDR3 is 14 residues. CDR3 nucleotides: TGCGCCAGCAGCTTGACAGGGAGGAACACTGAAGCTTTCTTT. Amino acid sequence: CASSLTGRNTEAFF.

This clonotype was observed many times. The chain has TRBV4-3 and TRBJ2-1; 9 bases are a match to TRBD2. The V segment lost 0 bases and the J segment 0 bases; nucleotides outside the gene matches: 3. The CDR3 extends over 17 amino acids. Germline CDR1 is LGHNA and CDR2 is YSLEER. The CDR3 DNA sequence: TGCGCCAGCAGCCAAGAGGGACTAGCAGGCTCCTACAATGAGCAGTTCTTC. Residues: CASSQEGLAGSYNEQFF.

The chain combines TRBV12-3 or TRBV12-4 with TRBJ2-3; D is unclear. There are 15 residues in the CDR3. Deletions cut 7 bases from V and 0 bases from J, with 14 bases between. CDR3 sequence: CASTDTKASTDTQYF. The DNA for the CDR3 is TGTGCCAGCACCGATACAAAGGCTAGCACAGATACGCAGTATTTT.

The V gene is TRBV6-2 or TRBV6-3, the J gene TRBJ2-1, with 9 bases aligning to TRBD1. Unmatched junction bases numbered 8, after V lost 4 bases and J lost 7 bases. Germline V gene lookup returns CDR1 MNHEY and CDR2 SVGEGT. CDR3 length equals 15 residues. The CDR3 DNA follows: TGTGCCAGCAGTTTACAAGGGACAGGGCGGAATGAGCAGTTCTTC. This gives the protein CASSLQGTGRNEQFF.

This clonotype was found many times. V and J are TRBV12-3 or TRBV12-4 and TRBJ2-1; D is undetermined. The CDR3 has 14 amino acids. V was clipped by 6 bases and J by 0 bases, with 9 bases between them. This CDR3 reads CASSYGNSYNEQFF. The CDR3 DNA follows: TGTGCCAGCAGCTACGGTAACTCCTACAATGAGCAGTTCTTC.

This sequence joins TRBV27 and TRBJ2-7, with D maybe TRBD2 (5 bases). In germline, CDR1 is MNHEY, CDR2 SMNVEV (reference sequence). The CDR3 totals 15 residues. V was cut by 0 bases and J by 2 bases, with 11 bases left in between. Here the CDR3 reads CASSLSISATYEQYF. DNA for the CDR3: TGTGCCAGCAGTTTATCGATTAGCGCTACCTACGAGCAGTACTTC.

This clonotype was counted at least ten times. The CDR3 sequence: CSVEGSQILQAFF. CDR3 bases: TGCAGCGTTGAAGGGAGCCAAATTCTTCAAGCTTTCTTT. The V and J genes are TRBV29-1 and TRBJ1-1; no clear D. The CDR3 extends over 13 amino acids. Trimming stripped 1 base from V and 9 bases from J, with 15 bases between. Germline values: CDR1 SQVTM, CDR2 ANQGSEA.

The chain employs TRBV7-9 and TRBJ2-5; tentatively, D is TRBD1 (6 bases). The V gene lost 5 bases and the J gene lost 5 bases, with 15 bases spanning the gap. Germline CDR1 SEHNR, CDR2 FQNEAQ (reference sequence). This CDR3 has 14 amino acids. The CDR3 protein is CASSRDRRYETQYF. The CDR3 DNA follows: TGTGCCAGCAGCCGAGACAGGCGGTACGAGACCCAGTACTTC.

V gene TRBV28 combines with J gene TRBJ1-3; D not certain. The CDR3 is made up of 14 amino acids. V shed 5 bases and J shed 4 bases, with 12 bases lying between them. The germline V gene has CDR1 MDHEN and CDR2 SYDVKM. In DNA form, the CDR3 reads TGTGCCAGCAGTCCCCACATCACCGGAAACACCATATATTTT. Translated: CASSPHITGNTIYF.

The chain has TRBV5-1 and TRBJ2-2; 7 bases fit TRBD1. Trimming cost V 0 bases and J 0 bases; bases outside gene matches: 2. Germline CDR1 and CDR2: SGHRS and YFSETQ. The CDR3 is 16 residues long. Here the CDR3 DNA reads TGCGCCAGCAGCTTGGTGCAGGGGGCGAACACCGGGGAGCTGTTTTTT. It encodes CASSLVQGANTGELFF.

This clonotype was seen only a few times. The V call is TRBV20-1, the J call TRBJ2-7; the D gene could be TRBD1 or TRBD2 (5 bases each). Germline V gene data show CDR1 as DFQATT and CDR2 as SNEGSKA (reference sequence). The CDR3 has 14 residues. V dropped 1 base and J dropped 0 bases, with 10 bases sitting between them. The CDR3 spells CSARAGDHSYEQYF. The CDR3 DNA reads TGCAGTGCTAGAGCTGGGGACCACTCCTACGAGCAGTACTTC.

This clonotype has more than one count but fewer than ten. V and J are TRBV7-2 and TRBJ2-7; no definite D call. The CDR3 is made up of 14 amino acids. Germline V gives CDR1 SGHTA, CDR2 FQGNSA. V was shortened by 6 bases and J by 4 bases, with 16 bases between the two germline ends. The CDR3 DNA reads TGTGCCAGCAGTCCCTTCGAGATCTTTTACGAGCAGTACTTC. Translation: CASSPFEIFYEQYF.

The table lists this clonotype with many counts. The chain recombines TRBV6-1 with TRBJ2-2, with TRBD1 matching 7 bases. The J segment lost 1 base and the V segment lost 6 bases, leaving 8 bases of the junction unmatched. The CDR3 is 16 residues long. The germline gives CDR1 MNHNS, CDR2 SASEGT. Here the CDR3 DNA reads TGTGCCAGCAGGGAATTCGACAGGGTGAACACCGGGGAGCTGTTTTTT. Translating it yields CASREFDRVNTGELFF.

This clonotype was found many times. This chain uses TRBV12-3 or TRBV12-4 with TRBJ2-2; D could derive from TRBD1 or TRBD2 (6 bases each). V was clipped by 5 bases and J by 3 bases, with 13 bases between them. This CDR3 region has 15 residues. The CDR3, as DNA: TGTGCCAGCAGTCCTCTGGGGGGCGACACCGGGGAGCTGTTTTTT. Amino acids: CASSPLGGDTGELFF.

This clonotype was recorded many times. Here the CDR3 reads CSASPSGSVYEQYF. CDR3 bases: TGCAGTGCTTCTCCTAGCGGGAGTGTGTACGAGCAGTACTTC. The chain uses TRBV20-1 and TRBJ2-7; 10 bases are shared with TRBD2. This CDR3 has 14 amino acids. Germline CDR1 DFQATT, CDR2 SNEGSKA (reference sequence). Trimming removed 5 bases from V and 4 bases from J; junction bases left unmatched: 8.

The rearrangement uses TRBV27 and TRBJ2-7; 7 bases are shared with TRBD1. The germline CDR1 and CDR2 sequences are MNHEY and SMNVEV (reference sequence). The CDR3 is made up of 13 amino acids. With V trimmed by 6 bases and J by 6 bases, 8 bases remained unmatched. CDR3 DNA: TGTGCCAGCAGAGATACAGGGGTCGGCGAGCAGTACTTC. Protein sequence: CASRDTGVGEQYF.

This clonotype was detected only a few times. The J gene is TRBJ2-5, the V gene TRBV4-3, with 9 bases identical to TRBD1. This CDR3 has 17 residues. With 0 bases clipped from V and 1 base from J, the junction kept 6 bases outside the gene matches. The V gene's germline CDR1 is LGHNA and CDR2 YSLEER. As DNA, the CDR3 is TGCGCCAGCAGCCAAGATCACAGGGGGCGCTTCCAAGAGACCCAGTACTTC. It translates to CASSQDHRGRFQETQYF.

This clonotype was recorded a few times. The chain recombines TRBV20-1 with TRBJ2-4; no clear D gene. Germline V gene lookup returns CDR1 DFQATT and CDR2 SNEGSKA (reference sequence). There are 12 residues in the CDR3. Trimming removed 7 bases from V and 0 bases from J, with 7 bases in between. CDR3 amino acids: CSGGVAKNIQYF. CDR3 DNA: TGCAGTGGTGGGGTAGCCAAAAACATTCAGTACTTC.

This clonotype was picked up a small number of times. The CDR3 DNA reads TGCGCCAGCAGCCATGGCCCTTACAATGAGCAGTTCTTC. Translating gives CASSHGPYNEQFF. The rearrangement joins TRBV4-3 to TRBJ2-1; no firm D call. V lost 3 bases and J lost 4, with 7 bases in between. From germline, CDR1 is LGHNA and CDR2 YSLEER. This CDR3 is built from 13 residues.

In DNA form, the CDR3 reads TGTGCCAGCAGTGCAGGGGCGGTCTACGAGCAGTACTTC. This translates into CASSAGAVYEQYF. The J gene is TRBJ2-7, the V gene TRBV12-3 or TRBV12-4; D perhaps matches TRBD1 (6 bases). Deletions cut 5 bases from V and 3 bases from J, with 11 bases between. CDR3 length: 13 residues.